This TCR beta chain is drawn from a study of tumor-infiltrating lymphocytes in primary liver carcinoma (dated by TCRdb to 2016 to 2017). Broadly, across the study: Of the five patients, three men and two women aged 30 to 69 years, four had hepatocellular carcinoma and one had combined HCC and intrahepatic cholangiocarcinoma. Across five regions of each liver tumor, along with adjacent normal tissue and blood, the study brought together TCRbeta repertoire sequencing, expression microarrays and whole-exome sequencing. Repertoires from technical replicates were highly reproducible, with mean shared-clone rates about 0.88 and correlation coefficients above 0.95. A total of 35 specimens from 5 patients, comprising some 25 tumor regions, 5 adjacent noncancerous liver tissues and 5 peripheral blood samples, were covered by TCRbeta repertoire sequencing. The tumors of the five patients were staged as T1-T3 N0M0, with maximum diameters ranging from about 4 to 10 cm. Samples yielded roughly 3.5 to 8 million productive TCRbeta reads; read depth did not differ significantly between tissue types. The 25 or so tumor region samples were profiled with Agilent mRNA microarrays so that TCRbeta repertoire diversity could be related to the local molecular phenotype.

The germline V gene sets CDR1 to SGHAT and CDR2 to FQNNGV. The cysteine opens and the phenylalanine closes a CDR3 of 14 amino acids. The kept DNA is CDR3 alone, 42 bases in frame from the first base. Points the paper makes about the study in general: The top 250 clones accounted for a significantly greater share of the repertoire in tumors than in blood (p = 0.039). Only about 7.5-25% of top clones were found in all five regions of a tumor, suggesting spatial heterogeneity of tumor-infiltrating T cells. Consistent with antigen-driven expansion, pairs of tumor regions showed higher repertoire overlap (mean roughly 35%) than either tumor-adjacent pairs (approximately 17%) or tumor-blood pairs (around 15%). Because sequencing covered only the TCR beta chain and unpaired alpha chains were not captured, true repertoire diversity is likely underestimated. Because the samples were bulk and unsorted, CD4+ and CD8+ T cell repertoires could not be compared. The study included only a few patients, and the authors note findings should be validated in a larger study.

Total RNA and DNA were co-extracted from 20-30 mg of bulk tissue with the AllPrep DNA/RNA mini kit, without cell sorting. Between late 2015 and early 2016, about five patients in China with histopathologically diagnosed primary liver carcinoma had surgical resection. At the time of sampling, the patients had chronic HBV infection and had not received any treatment. Five spatially separated regions were sampled per tumor: superior, inferior, left-lateral and right-lateral poles, plus the tumor centre. According to histology, viable tumor cells made up more than 85% of every tumor sample. Fresh tumor and adjacent tissue pieces were bisected; one half was stored in RNAlater at -80°C, the other sent for histology. Using a constant-region primer and ProtoScript II reverse transcriptase, TCRbeta-specific cDNA was reverse-transcribed from approximately 0.5 ug total RNA. TCRbeta libraries were built with three nested multiplex PCR rounds, a slightly modified ARM-PCR procedure. The first two PCR rounds used multiplex TRBV1-TRBV30 forward primers with a Cbeta reverse primer, each for 10 cycles. Sample barcodes and Illumina adapters were added in a final 25-cycle PCR using Deep VentR polymerase. Before sequencing, amplicons between 200 and 500 bp were purified from gel using a QIAquick gel extraction kit. An Illumina HiSeq 2500 was used to sequence the TCRbeta amplicons, generating 250-bp paired-end reads. Regarding the original processing steps: To recover full CDR3 sequences, reads were quality-trimmed using Trimmomatic v0.33 and paired reads were then merged using FLASH v1.2.11. MiGEC v1.2.1b assigned V, D and J germline segments to the rearranged TCRbeta sequences. VDJtools v1.0.0 computed clonotype statistics and Shannon-Wiener diversity indices. To cut down on sampling bias, every analysis after diversity analysis relied on just the 250 most abundant clonotypes from each sample. TCRdb reprocessing: public reads trimmed at Q25 with fastp, clones called with MiXCR, in-frame beta chains kept. Here each entry gathers all rows of one CDR3 protein and keeps the most common genes and DNA. V and J calls and clone size were set by TCRdb, not the authors. In all, the sample holds about 50,000 distinct CDR3 sequences, and around 77% of those were seen once. About 24% of the sample rests with the top ten.

On this clonotype: Which antigen it targets is not known. Germline and junction disagree at one end, which may indicate a read error.

The chain links TRBV11-2 with TRBJ2-3, with no D gene named confidently. This sequence was found in a middle-aged man with primary liver carcinoma and hepatitis B virus infection. Sequencing was done on a sample of liver tumor tissue from sampling region 5. The intended sense of this specimen's cell subset or site label: tumor region T5, tumor centre. Here is the DNA: TGCGCCAGCAGCCTCCCGGGCCGGACAGATACGCAGTATTTT. It encodes CASSLPGRTDTQYF.